This record concerns one T cell receptor (beta chain) sequence. The data stem from a study of blood T cells in healthy people across ages. Looked up from germline, CDR1 is SGHTA and CDR2 is FQGNSA. CDR3 length: 16 residues. V shed 1 base, J shed 7 bases, and the junction held 5 bases outside the gene matches. With a J-beta primer mix and a sample-barcoded 5' primer, a second PCR ran roughly 7 to 11 cycles. TCRdb re-analysed the 5' RACE reads in MiXCR, keeping a single row per CDR3 protein. The sample shows around 970,000 distinct CDR3 sequences, about 51% of them seen only once. The sequence came from a woman in her fifties or sixties in good health. This rearrangement joins TRBV7-2 to TRBJ2-5; 14 positions match TRBD2. Sequencing was done on a sample of blood. The CDR3 nucleotides are TGTGCCAGCAGCTTAGTTGGGACTAGCGGGAGTGTGACCCAGTACTTC. It encodes CASSLVGTSGSVTQYF.